These 27 T cell receptor beta chains originate from one sample sequenced in a study of shared clonotypes between healthy human individuals. The naive CD8 subset, CD45RO-negative cells positively selected for CCR7, excluded terminally differentiated effector memory CD45RA+ cells. TCRdb's copy holds only in-frame clones and misses some; the assay was immunoSEQ multiplex PCR. The profile shows around 2,000,000 clones, over 85% of them singletons. Sequenced material: naive CD8+ T cells sorted from blood. The receptors stem from a man aged 18 to 30 in good health.

This rearrangement joins TRBV19 to TRBJ2-1; D uncertain. Germline V gene data show CDR1 as LNHDA and CDR2 as SQIVND (reference sequence). V lost 8 bases and J lost 3, with 14 bases in between. CDR3 length equals 14 residues. The CDR3 region is CASWGGPGYNEQFF. DNA for the CDR3: TGTGCCAGTTGGGGTGGGCCGGGCTACAATGAGCAGTTCTTC.

This clone was seen once. The CDR3 DNA sequence: TGTGCCAGCAGCTTCGCCGGGACAGCAACAGAGCAGTACTTC. This gives the protein CASSFAGTATEQYF. This chain links TRBV7-9 with TRBJ2-7, with 7 bases identical to TRBD1. V gave up 3 bases and J gave up 7 bases; unmatched junction bases: 9. The CDR3 length is 14 residues. Germline V gene lookup returns CDR1 SEHNR and CDR2 FQNEAQ (reference sequence). Variable domain in full (rest from reference TRBV7-9 and TRBJ2-7): DTGVSQNPRHKITKRGQNVTFRCDPISEHNRLYWYRQTLGQGPEFLTYFQNEAQLEKSRLLSDRFSAERPKGSFSTLEIQRTEQGDSAMYLCASSFAGTATEQYFGPGTRLTVT.

The V call is TRBV10-3, the J call TRBJ2-3; D may be TRBD2 (6 bases). V lost 8 bases, J lost 0 bases, and 12 bases lay in between. CDR1 and CDR2 (germline): ENHRY, SYGVKD. The CDR3 consists of 14 residues. The CDR3 protein is CAIRKGTSTDTQYF. For the CDR3, the DNA is TGTGCCATCCGCAAGGGGACTAGCACAGATACGCAGTATTTT.

This clone has just one count. J is TRBJ2-7 and V is TRBV4-1, with D possibly being TRBD2 (5 bases). The germline CDR1 and CDR2 sequences are MGHRA and YSYEKL. The CDR3 covers 16 residues. V shed 3 bases and J shed 0 bases, with 15 bases lying between them. CDR3 sequence reads: CASSHGYGESSYEQYF. CDR3 in DNA: TGCGCCAGCAGCCATGGTTATGGGGAGAGCTCCTACGAGCAGTACTTC.

A single count supports this clone. The rearrangement links TRBV5-4 to TRBJ2-7, with D perhaps matching TRBD2 (5 bases). The CDR3 consists of 15 residues. Germline V gene data show CDR1 as SGHNT and CDR2 as YYREEE (reference sequence). With 0 bases removed from V and 5 bases from J, the gap between germline ends came to 15 bases. CDR3 residues: CASSLGASLPDEQYF. Here the CDR3 DNA reads TGTGCCAGCAGCTTGGGGGCTAGCCTGCCCGACGAGCAGTACTTC.

This chain joins TRBV18 and TRBJ1-2; TRBD1 is a possible D gene (6 bases). In germline, CDR1 is KGHSH, CDR2 LQKENI. Between the trimmed V and J ends, which lost 2 bases and 3 bases, there was a span of 10 bases. The CDR3 contains 14 residues. The CDR3 is CASSPTAGDYGYTF. The CDR3 bases are TGTGCCAGCTCACCAACCGCAGGGGACTATGGCTACACCTTC.

This chain connects TRBV7-2 to TRBJ1-6; 7 nucleotides agree with TRBD1. This CDR3 comprises 14 residues. Germline CDR1 SGHTA, CDR2 FQGNSA. The V segment lost 5 bases and the J segment 7 bases; nucleotides outside the gene matches: 5. CDR3 bases: TGTGCCAGCAGCCCCCGGGACAGAAATTCACCCCTCCACTTT. Its translation is CASSPRDRNSPLHF.

The gene calls are TRBV19 and TRBJ1-2; a weak D match, TRBD1 (5 bases). With 7 bases removed from V and 5 bases from J, the gap between germline ends came to 20 bases. Per germline, CDR1 LNHDA and CDR2 SQIVND (reference sequence). This CDR3 is built from 15 residues. This CDR3 reads CASTPITGAEYGYTF. In nucleotides, the CDR3 is TGTGCCAGTACCCCCATAACAGGCGCTGAATATGGCTACACCTTC.

The chain is built from TRBV13 and TRBJ2-1; possibly TRBD2 for D (6 bases). Trimming removed 0 bases at V and 9 bases at J, with 12 bases between. The CDR3 length is 14 residues. Germline V gene lookup returns CDR1 PRHDT and CDR2 FYEKMQ (reference sequence). CDR3 sequence (DNA): TGTGCCAGCAGCTTAGGCCCTCTAGCGAGTGAGCAGTTCTTC. Residues: CASSLGPLASEQFF.

This chain links TRBV6-1 with TRBJ2-3, with D maybe TRBD2 (6 bases). Germline V gene data show CDR1 as MNHNS and CDR2 as SASEGT. The length of the CDR3 is 16 residues. Between the trimmed V and J ends, which lost 2 bases and 5 bases, there was a span of 17 bases. This CDR3 reads CASSELVAASGDTQYF. The CDR3 DNA sequence: TGTGCCAGCAGTGAATTGGTAGCGGCCTCGGGAGATACGCAGTATTTT.

On this clone itself: The junction and the germline gene differ at one end; a read error may be behind it. This sequence joins TRBV12-5 and TRBJ2-1; D assignment may be TRBD1 or TRBD2 (5 bases each). Per the germline V gene, CDR1 is LGHNT and CDR2 is FRNRAP. This CDR3 has 13 residues. In DNA, the CDR3 is TGTGCTAGTGGTTTGGGGGACCCCGCGAGGCGGCTCTTC. Encoded protein: CASGLGDPARRLF.

This clone was detected a few times. The gene calls are TRBV9 and TRBJ2-1, with TRBD2 matching 8 bases. CDR3 length: 16 amino acids. After removal of 4 bases from V and 7 bases from J, the junction contained 13 bases not matched to a gene. Germline-derived CDR1 and CDR2 are SGDLS and YYNGEE. The CDR3 bases are TGTGCCAGCAGCCCCCATCGAGCGGGAGATGTAAATGAGCAGTTCTTC. Encoded protein: CASSPHRAGDVNEQFF.

The chain is built from TRBV27 and TRBJ2-6; TRBD2 aligns across 14 bases. Germline V gives CDR1 MNHEY, CDR2 SMNVEV (reference sequence). V was clipped by 10 bases and J by 2 bases; unmatched bases: 1. CDR3 length: 15 residues. Here the CDR3 DNA reads TGTGCCACGGGACTAGCGGGAGCTGGGGCCAACGTCCTGACTTTC. This gives the protein CATGLAGAGANVLTF.

This sequence joins TRBV7-9 and TRBJ2-2, with D tentatively TRBD2 (5 bases). The V gene's germline CDR1 is SEHNR and CDR2 FQNEAQ (reference sequence). Trimming removed 7 bases from V and 7 bases from J, with 10 bases in between. The CDR3 totals 12 residues. CDR3: CASNLSGGELFF. CDR3 DNA sequence: TGTGCCAGCAATCTAAGCGGCGGGGAGCTGTTTTTT.

The J gene is TRBJ1-1, the V gene TRBV5-4, with D hard to call. Germline CDR1 reads SGHNT; CDR2 reads YYREEE (reference sequence). There are 13 residues in the CDR3. The ends were cut back, 4 bases at V and 1 base at J, with 8 bases in the middle. In DNA, the CDR3 is TGTGCCAGCAGCCGCGAACCGAACACTGAAGCTTTCTTT. This encodes CASSREPNTEAFF.

The chain couples TRBV5-6 to TRBJ2-7; D ambiguous. This CDR3 contains 11 residues. Germline V gives CDR1 SGHDT, CDR2 YYEEEE. Deletions cut 6 bases from V and 7 bases from J, with 11 bases between. DNA for the CDR3: TGTGCCAGCACCTTCAATGGAGAGCAGTACTTC. This gives the protein CASTFNGEQYF. Based on the CDR3 plus reference TRBV5-6 and TRBJ2-7, the full variable domain is DAGVTQSPTHLIKTRGQQVTLRCSPKSGHDTVSWYQQALGQGPQFIFQYYEEEERQRGNFPDRFSGHQFPNYSSELNVNALLLGDSALYLCASTFNGEQYFGPGTRLTVT.

The chain links TRBV4-1 to TRBJ2-2; perhaps TRBD2 as D (5 bases). In germline, CDR1 is MGHRA, CDR2 YSYEKL. This CDR3 region has 14 residues. The V end was cut by 2 bases, the J end by 5 bases, with 9 bases between. The CDR3 loop is CASSQSEGTGELFF. CDR3 nucleotide sequence: TGCGCCAGCAGCCAAAGCGAGGGAACCGGGGAGCTGTTTTTT.

This clone was counted a single time. The chain uses TRBV5-1 and TRBJ2-2, with 9 bases that match TRBD1. Germline assignment: CDR1 SGHRS and CDR2 YFSETQ. V lost 7 bases to trimming and J lost 2 bases; unmatched junction nucleotides: 9. The CDR3 runs 16 residues. The CDR3 loop is CASRPPGQGNTGELFF. As DNA, the CDR3 is TGCGCCAGCCGGCCCCCGGGACAGGGAAACACCGGGGAGCTGTTTTTT.

The chain has TRBV6-5 and TRBJ2-5; D could derive from TRBD1 or TRBD2 (5 bases each). Trimming cost V 5 bases and J 11 bases, with 15 bases left between them. Germline V lookup: CDR1 MNHEY, CDR2 SVGAGI. CDR3 length: 12 residues. The CDR3: CASSADLGEQYF. The CDR3 DNA follows: TGTGCCAGCAGTGCGGATTTGGGGGAGCAGTACTTC.

As regards this clone: Compared with germline, one end of the junction differs, possibly owing to a read error. The chain couples TRBV27 to TRBJ1-2; TRBD1 agrees at 7 bases. Germline assignment: CDR1 MNHEY and CDR2 SMNVEV (reference sequence). This CDR3 spans 13 amino acids. As DNA, the CDR3 is TGTGCCAGCAGTTTATCGGGGGACAGAAATCTTCTATTC. Its protein is CASSLSGDRNLLF.

The chain is built from TRBV6-4 and TRBJ1-2; 9 bases line up with TRBD1. The CDR3 totals 16 residues. V shed 0 bases and J 8 bases; nucleotides not matched to a gene: 10. CDR1 and CDR2 (germline): MRHNA, SNTAGT. DNA for the CDR3: TGTGCCAGCAGTGACTCGGGACAGGGTCTTCTCGCAGGCTACACCTTC. Encoded protein: CASSDSGQGLLAGYTF.

The gene calls are TRBV7-9 and TRBJ1-1, with a weak D call TRBD1 (6 bases). The CDR3 runs to 15 residues. V was pared by 2 bases and J by 2 bases, with 12 bases between. Germline lookup yields CDR1 SEHNR and CDR2 FQNEAQ (reference sequence). CDR3 in amino acids: CASSLSTGRNTEAFF. The CDR3 bases are TGTGCCAGCAGCTTATCGACAGGCCGAAACACTGAAGCTTTCTTT.

The gene calls are TRBV27 and TRBJ2-5; 9 nucleotides line up with TRBD1. CDR1 and CDR2 (germline): MNHEY, SMNVEV (reference sequence). This CDR3 has 16 amino acids. The ends lost 5 bases at V and 3 bases at J; junction bases unmatched: 10. The CDR3 sequence: CASSPSAGDREETQYF. The CDR3 DNA sequence: TGTGCCAGCAGTCCTTCAGCCGGGGACAGGGAAGAGACCCAGTACTTC.

The genes are TRBV11-2 and TRBJ2-7, with a possible D match to TRBD2 (6 bases). Germline assignment: CDR1 SGHAT and CDR2 FQNNGV. The CDR3 has 15 amino acids. Between the trimmed V and J ends, which lost 1 base and 4 bases, there was a span of 14 bases. The CDR3 region has the DNA TGTGCCAGCAGCTTAGTGGGGGGACTCTTTTACGAGCAGTACTTC. This encodes CASSLVGGLFYEQYF.

The chain couples TRBV9 to TRBJ2-1; a weak D match, TRBD2 (5 bases). The CDR3 totals 14 residues. In germline, CDR1 is SGDLS, CDR2 YYNGEE. The V end was cut by 0 bases, the J end by 6 bases, with 10 bases between. CDR3 DNA: TGTGCCAGCAGCGTAGGGACTTACTTCAATGAGCAGTTCTTC. This codes for CASSVGTYFNEQFF.

The chain combines TRBV6-6 with TRBJ1-2; weak D call: TRBD1 (6 bases). CDR1 MNHNY and CDR2 SVGAGI come from the germline V gene (reference sequence). This CDR3 has 11 amino acids. V lost 8 bases and J lost 7, with 11 bases in between. The CDR3 sequence: CASLTGIGYTF. The CDR3 bases are TGTGCCAGCCTCACAGGGATTGGCTACACCTTC.

V usage is TRBV27 and J usage is TRBJ2-7, with D perhaps being TRBD1 or TRBD2 (5 bases each). Trimming stripped 0 bases from V and 3 bases from J, with 15 bases between. This CDR3 is built from 16 residues. Per germline, CDR1 MNHEY and CDR2 SMNVEV (reference sequence). The CDR3: CASSLSAGTLYYEQYF. The DNA of the CDR3 is TGTGCCAGCAGTTTATCGGCCGGGACGTTATACTACGAGCAGTACTTC.